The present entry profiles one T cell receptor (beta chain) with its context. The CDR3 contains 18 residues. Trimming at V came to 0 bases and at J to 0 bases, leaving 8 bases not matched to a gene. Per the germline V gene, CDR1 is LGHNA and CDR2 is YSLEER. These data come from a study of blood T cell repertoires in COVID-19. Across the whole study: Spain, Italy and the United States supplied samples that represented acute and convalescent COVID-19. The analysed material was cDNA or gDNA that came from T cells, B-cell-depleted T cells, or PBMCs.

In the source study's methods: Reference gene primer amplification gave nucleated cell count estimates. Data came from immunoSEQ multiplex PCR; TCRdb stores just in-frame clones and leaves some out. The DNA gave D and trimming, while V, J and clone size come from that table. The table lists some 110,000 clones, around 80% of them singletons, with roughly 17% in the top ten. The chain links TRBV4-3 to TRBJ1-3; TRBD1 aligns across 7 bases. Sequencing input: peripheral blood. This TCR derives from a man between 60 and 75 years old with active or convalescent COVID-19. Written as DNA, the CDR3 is TGCGCCAGCAGCCAAGATAACAGGGGTCTGGGCTCTGGAAACACCATATATTTT. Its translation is CASSQDNRGLGSGNTIYF.